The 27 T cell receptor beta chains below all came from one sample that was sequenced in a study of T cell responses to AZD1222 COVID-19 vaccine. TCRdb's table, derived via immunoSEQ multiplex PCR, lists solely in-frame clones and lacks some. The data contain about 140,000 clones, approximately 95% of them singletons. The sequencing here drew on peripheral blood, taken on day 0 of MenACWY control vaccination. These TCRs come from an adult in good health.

The CDR3 sequence is CASSLVPDPYEQYF. As DNA, the CDR3 is TGTGCCAGCAGCTTAGTCCCGGATCCCTACGAGCAGTACTTC. This rearrangement joins TRBV7-2 to TRBJ2-7; the D is unclear. Per the germline V gene, CDR1 is SGHTA and CDR2 is FQGNSA. Trimming removed 1 base at V and 2 bases at J, with 9 bases between. The CDR3 contains 14 residues.

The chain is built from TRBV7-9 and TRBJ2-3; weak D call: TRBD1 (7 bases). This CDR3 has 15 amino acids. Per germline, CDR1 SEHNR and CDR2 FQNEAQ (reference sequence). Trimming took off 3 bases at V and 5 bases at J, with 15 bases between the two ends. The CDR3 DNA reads TGTGCCAGCAGCTTGCTGCGGGACAGATTAGATACGCAGTATTTT. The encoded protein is CASSLLRDRLDTQYF.

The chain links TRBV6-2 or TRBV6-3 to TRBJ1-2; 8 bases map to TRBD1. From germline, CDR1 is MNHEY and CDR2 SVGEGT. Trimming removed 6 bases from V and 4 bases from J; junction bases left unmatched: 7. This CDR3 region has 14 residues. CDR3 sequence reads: CASSPGGIGYGYTF. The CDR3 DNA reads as TGTGCCAGCAGCCCAGGGGGCATCGGCTATGGCTACACCTTC.

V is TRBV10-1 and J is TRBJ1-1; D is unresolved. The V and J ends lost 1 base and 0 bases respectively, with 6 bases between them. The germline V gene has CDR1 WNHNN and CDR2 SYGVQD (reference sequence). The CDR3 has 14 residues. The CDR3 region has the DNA TGCGCCAGCAGTGAGTTTACGGTGAACACTGAAGCTTTCTTT. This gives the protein CASSEFTVNTEAFF.

In DNA form, the CDR3 reads TGTGCCAGCACCTTACAGGGAGGGCAAGCTTTCTTT. Its protein product is CASTLQGGQAFF. V gene TRBV12-3 or TRBV12-4 combines with J gene TRBJ1-1; tentatively, D is TRBD1 (6 bases). The CDR3 loop spans 12 amino acids. Trimming removed 7 bases at V and 9 bases at J, with 15 bases between.

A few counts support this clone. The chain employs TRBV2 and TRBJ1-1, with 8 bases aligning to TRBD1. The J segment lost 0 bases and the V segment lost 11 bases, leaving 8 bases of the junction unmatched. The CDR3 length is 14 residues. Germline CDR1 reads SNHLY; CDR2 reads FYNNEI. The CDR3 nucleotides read TGTGCCGGGTACAGGGGGAATATGAACACTGAAGCTTTCTTT. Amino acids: CAGYRGNMNTEAFF.

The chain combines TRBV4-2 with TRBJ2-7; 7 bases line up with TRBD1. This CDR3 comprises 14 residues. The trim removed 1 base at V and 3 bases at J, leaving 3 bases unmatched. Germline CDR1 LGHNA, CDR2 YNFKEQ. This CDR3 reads CASSQVWDSYEQYF. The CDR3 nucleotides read TGTGCCAGCAGCCAAGTCTGGGACAGCTACGAGCAGTACTTC.

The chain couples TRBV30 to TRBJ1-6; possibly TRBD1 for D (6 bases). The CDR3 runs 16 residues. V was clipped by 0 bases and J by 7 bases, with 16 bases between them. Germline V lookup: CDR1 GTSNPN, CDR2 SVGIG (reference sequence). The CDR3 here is CAWSVGGRLLNSPLHF. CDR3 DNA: TGTGCCTGGAGTGTTGGGGGGCGCCTGTTGAATTCACCCCTCCACTTT.

CDR3 sequence: CASSRNQGWGNTIYF. In DNA form, the CDR3 reads TGTGCCAGCAGCAGGAACCAGGGGTGGGGAAACACCATATATTTT. The chain combines TRBV7-6 with TRBJ1-3; a possible D gene is TRBD1 (6 bases). Germline CDR1 is SGHVS and CDR2 is FNYEAQ. With 5 bases removed from V and 4 bases from J, the gap between germline ends came to 15 bases. The CDR3 has 15 residues.

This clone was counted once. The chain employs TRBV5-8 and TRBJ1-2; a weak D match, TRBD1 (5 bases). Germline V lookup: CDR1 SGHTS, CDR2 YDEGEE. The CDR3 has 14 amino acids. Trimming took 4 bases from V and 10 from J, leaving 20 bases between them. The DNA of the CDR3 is TGTGCCAGCAGCCGGTCCGGGACGCCGGCCCACTACACCTTC. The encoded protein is CASSRSGTPAHYTF.

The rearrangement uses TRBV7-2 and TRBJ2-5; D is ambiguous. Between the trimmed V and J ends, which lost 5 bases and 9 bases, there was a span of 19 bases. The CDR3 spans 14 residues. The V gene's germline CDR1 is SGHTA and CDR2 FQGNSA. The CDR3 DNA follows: TGTGCCAGCAGCGACCTTGTCGACCGAAAGGCCCAGTACTTC. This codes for CASSDLVDRKAQYF.

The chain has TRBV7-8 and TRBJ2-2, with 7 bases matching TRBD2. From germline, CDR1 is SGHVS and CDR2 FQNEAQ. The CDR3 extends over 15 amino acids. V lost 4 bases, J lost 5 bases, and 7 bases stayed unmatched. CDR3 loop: CASSWAVGGTGELFF. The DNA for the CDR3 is TGTGCCAGCAGCTGGGCGGTGGGGGGGACCGGGGAGCTGTTTTTT.

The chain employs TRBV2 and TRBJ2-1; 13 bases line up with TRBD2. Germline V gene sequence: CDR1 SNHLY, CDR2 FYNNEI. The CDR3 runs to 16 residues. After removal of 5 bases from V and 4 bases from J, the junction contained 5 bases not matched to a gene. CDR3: CASSWTSGGQYNEQFF. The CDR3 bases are TGTGCCAGCAGTTGGACTAGCGGGGGTCAATACAATGAGCAGTTCTTC.

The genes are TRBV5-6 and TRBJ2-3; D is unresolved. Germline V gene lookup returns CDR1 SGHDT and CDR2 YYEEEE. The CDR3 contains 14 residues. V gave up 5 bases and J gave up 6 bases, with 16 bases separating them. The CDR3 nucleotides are TGTGCCAGCAGTACGACCCTAGTCTCCGATACGCAGTATTTT. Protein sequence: CASSTTLVSDTQYF.

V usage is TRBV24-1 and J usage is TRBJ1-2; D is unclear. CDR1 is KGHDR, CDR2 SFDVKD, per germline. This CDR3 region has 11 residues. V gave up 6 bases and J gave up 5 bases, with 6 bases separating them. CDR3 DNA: TGTGCCACCAGTCCCGGGTATGGCTACACCTTC. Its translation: CATSPGYGYTF.

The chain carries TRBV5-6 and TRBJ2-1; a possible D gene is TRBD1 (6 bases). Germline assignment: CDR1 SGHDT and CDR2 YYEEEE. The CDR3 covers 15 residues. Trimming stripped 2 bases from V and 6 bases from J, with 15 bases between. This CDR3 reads CASSFRRVGANEQFF. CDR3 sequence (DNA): TGTGCCAGCAGCTTTCGTCGGGTGGGGGCCAATGAGCAGTTCTTC. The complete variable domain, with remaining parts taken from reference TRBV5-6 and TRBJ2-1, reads DAGVTQSPTHLIKTRGQQVTLRCSPKSGHDTVSWYQQALGQGPQFIFQYYEEEERQRGNFPDRFSGHQFPNYSSELNVNALLLGDSALYLCASSFRRVGANEQFFGPGTRLTVL.

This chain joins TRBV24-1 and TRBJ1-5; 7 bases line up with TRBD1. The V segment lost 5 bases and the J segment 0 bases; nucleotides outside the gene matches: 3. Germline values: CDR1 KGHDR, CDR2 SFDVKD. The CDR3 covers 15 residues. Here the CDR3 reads CATSAQGSSNQPQHF. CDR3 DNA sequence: TGTGCCACCAGTGCACAGGGGTCTAGCAATCAGCCCCAGCATTTT.

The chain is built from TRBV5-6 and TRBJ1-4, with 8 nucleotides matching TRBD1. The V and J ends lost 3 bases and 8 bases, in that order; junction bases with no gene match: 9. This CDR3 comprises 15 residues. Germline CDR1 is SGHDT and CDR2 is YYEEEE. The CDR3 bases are TGTGCCAGCAGCTCGCGGACAGGGAAGGGGGAAAAACTGTTTTTT. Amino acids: CASSSRTGKGEKLFF.

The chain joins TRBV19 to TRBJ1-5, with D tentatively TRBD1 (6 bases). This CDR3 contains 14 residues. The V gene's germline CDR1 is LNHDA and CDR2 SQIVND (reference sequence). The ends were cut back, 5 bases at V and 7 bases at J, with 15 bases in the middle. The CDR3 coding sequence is TGTGCCAGTAGTGTTGCAGGGGTTACCCAGCCCCAGCATTTT. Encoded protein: CASSVAGVTQPQHF.

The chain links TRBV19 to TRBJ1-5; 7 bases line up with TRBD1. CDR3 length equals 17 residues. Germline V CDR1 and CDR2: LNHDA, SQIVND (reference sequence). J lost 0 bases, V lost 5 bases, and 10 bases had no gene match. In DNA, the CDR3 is TGTGCCAGTAGTCTTATCCGGGACAGCTTTAGCAATCAGCCCCAGCATTTT. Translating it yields CASSLIRDSFSNQPQHF.

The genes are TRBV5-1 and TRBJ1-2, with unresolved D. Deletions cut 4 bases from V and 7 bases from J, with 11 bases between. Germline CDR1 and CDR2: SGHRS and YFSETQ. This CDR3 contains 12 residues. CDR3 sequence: CASSPTTGGYTF. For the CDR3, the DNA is TGCGCCAGCAGCCCCACTACGGGTGGCTACACCTTC. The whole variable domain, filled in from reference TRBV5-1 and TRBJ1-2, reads KAGVTQTPRYLIKTRGQQVTLSCSPISGHRSVSWYQQTPGQGLQFLFEYFSETQRNKGNFPGRFSGRQFSNSRSEMNVSTLELGDSALYLCASSPTTGGYTFGSGTRLTVV.

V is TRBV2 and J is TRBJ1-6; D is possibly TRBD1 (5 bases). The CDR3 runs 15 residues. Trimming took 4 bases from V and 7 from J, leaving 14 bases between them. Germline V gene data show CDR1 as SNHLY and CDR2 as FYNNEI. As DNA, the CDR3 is TGTGCCAGCAGTGTTGGGGGATTAGGAAATTCACCCCTCCACTTT. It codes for CASSVGGLGNSPLHF.

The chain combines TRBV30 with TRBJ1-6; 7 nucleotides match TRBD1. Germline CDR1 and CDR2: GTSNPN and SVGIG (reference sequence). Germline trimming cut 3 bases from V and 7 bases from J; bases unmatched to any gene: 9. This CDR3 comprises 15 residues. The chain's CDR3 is CAWSAWPGGNSPLHF. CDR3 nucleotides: TGTGCCTGGAGCGCCTGGCCAGGGGGAAATTCACCCCTCCACTTT.

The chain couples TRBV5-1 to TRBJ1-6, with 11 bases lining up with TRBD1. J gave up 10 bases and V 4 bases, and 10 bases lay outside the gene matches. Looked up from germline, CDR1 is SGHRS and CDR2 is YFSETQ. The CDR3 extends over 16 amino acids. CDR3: CASSPFGQGAQSPLHF. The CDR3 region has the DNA TGCGCCAGCAGCCCCTTCGGACAGGGGGCGCAGTCACCCCTCCACTTT. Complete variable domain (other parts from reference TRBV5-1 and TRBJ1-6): KAGVTQTPRYLIKTRGQQVTLSCSPISGHRSVSWYQQTPGQGLQFLFEYFSETQRNKGNFPGRFSGRQFSNSRSEMNVSTLELGDSALYLCASSPFGQGAQSPLHFGNGTRLTVT.

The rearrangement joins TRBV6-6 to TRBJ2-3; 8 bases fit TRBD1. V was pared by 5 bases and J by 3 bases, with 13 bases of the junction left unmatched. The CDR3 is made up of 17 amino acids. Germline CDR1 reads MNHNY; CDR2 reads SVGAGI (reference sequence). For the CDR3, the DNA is TGTGCCAGCAGTCCACGGACAGGGTGGGATTGGACAGATACGCAGTATTTT. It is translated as CASSPRTGWDWTDTQYF.

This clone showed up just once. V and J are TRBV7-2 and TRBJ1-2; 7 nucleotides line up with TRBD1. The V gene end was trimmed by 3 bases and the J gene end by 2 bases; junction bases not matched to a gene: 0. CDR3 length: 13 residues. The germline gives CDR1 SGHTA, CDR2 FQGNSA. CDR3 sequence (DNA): TGTGCCAGCAGCTTGGGACAGAACTATGGCTACACCTTC. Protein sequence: CASSLGQNYGYTF.

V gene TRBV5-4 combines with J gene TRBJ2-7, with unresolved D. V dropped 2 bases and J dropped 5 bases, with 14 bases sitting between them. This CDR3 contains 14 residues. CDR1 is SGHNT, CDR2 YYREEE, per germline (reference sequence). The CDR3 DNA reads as TGTGCCAGCAGCTTACGGACCGATTGGAACGAGCAGTACTTC. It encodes CASSLRTDWNEQYF. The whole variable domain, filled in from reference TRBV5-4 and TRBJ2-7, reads ETGVTQSPTHLIKTRGQQVTLRCSSQSGHNTVSWYQQALGQGPQFIFQYYREEENGRGNFPPRFSGLQFPNYSSELNVNALELDDSALYLCASSLRTDWNEQYFGPGTRLTVT.